This record looks at one T cell receptor (beta chain) sequence and its context. Its matching antigen is unknown. Both 60 Vbeta primers and 13 Jbeta primers went into the PCR. Clones were read by immunoSEQ multiplex PCR, and TCRdb kept only the in-frame ones, dropping some. Of about 140,000 clones listed, around four fifths are singletons. The entry originates in a study of cytomegalovirus exposure and HLA in healthy donors. General observations from the study: In a later analysis, an Asian-associated ancestry cluster reportedly showed fewer N-insertions than the approximately 620-donor mean.

V lost 5 bases, J lost 5 bases, and 6 bases stayed unmatched. Per the germline V gene, CDR1 is SGHVS and CDR2 is FQNEAQ. The CDR3 sequence is 14 residues long. The TCR originated in a man aged 25 to 40 in good health and CMV-seropositive. This rearrangement joins TRBV7-8 to TRBJ2-7; TRBD1 aligns across 10 bases. Material: PBMCs. The CDR3 coding sequence is TGTGCCAGCAGCCCTGGGGACAGGGGAAACGAGCAGTACTTC. This translates into CASSPGDRGNEQYF.